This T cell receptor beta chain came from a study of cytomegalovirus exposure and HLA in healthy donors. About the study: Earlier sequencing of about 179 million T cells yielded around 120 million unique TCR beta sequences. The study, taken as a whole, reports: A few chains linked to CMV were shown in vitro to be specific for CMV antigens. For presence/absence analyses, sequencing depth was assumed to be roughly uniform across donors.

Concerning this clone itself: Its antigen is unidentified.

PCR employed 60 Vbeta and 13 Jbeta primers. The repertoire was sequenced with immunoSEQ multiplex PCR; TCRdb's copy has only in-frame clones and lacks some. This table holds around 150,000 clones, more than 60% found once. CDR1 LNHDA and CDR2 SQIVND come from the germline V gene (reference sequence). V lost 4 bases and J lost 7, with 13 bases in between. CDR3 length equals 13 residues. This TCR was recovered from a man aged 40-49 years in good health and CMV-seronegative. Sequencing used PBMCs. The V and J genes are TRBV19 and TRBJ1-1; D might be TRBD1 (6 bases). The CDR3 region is CASSTQGTHEAFF. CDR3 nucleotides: TGTGCCAGTAGTACCCAGGGGACGCATGAAGCTTTCTTT.